A selection of T cell receptor beta chains follows, all from one sample in a study of technical replicates of blood from several donors. This table comes from immunoSEQ multiplex PCR, and its TCRdb copy is limited to in-frame clones, with some not included. The table lists about 16,000 clones, around 87% of them singletons. The source material was PBMCs. These receptors all stem from a human donor in good health. The CDR3 runs from the conserved cysteine through the conserved F or W. Fields, in order: CDR3 DNA, CDR3 protein, J gene, D gene, V gene, clone size. The D gene is left open where the match is weak. A clone size is listed for some rows: how often the clone was seen (once, few, many), or a class if it is expanded.

CDR3 DNA: TGTGCCAGCAGCCTCAGCGGGGGCAGACTCGGGAATGAGCAGTTCTTC
CDR3 protein: CASSLSGGRLGNEQFF
J gene: TRBJ2-1
D gene: TRBD2
V gene: TRBV11-3
clone size: few

CDR3 DNA: TGTGCCAGCAGCTTAGATCTGTCAGGGTACCACGAGCAGTACTTC
CDR3 protein: CASSLDLSGYHEQYF
J gene: TRBJ2-7
D gene: NA
V gene: TRBV7-9
clone size: NA

CDR3 DNA: TGTGCCTGGTCGGGAGGATCCACAGATACGCAGTATTTT
CDR3 protein: CAWSGGSTDTQYF
J gene: TRBJ2-3
D gene: TRBD2
V gene: TRBV30
clone size: once

CDR3 DNA: TGTGCCAGTAGCCGGAGCAGGGGGCCCGCCGGGGAGACCCAGTACTTC
CDR3 protein: CASSRSRGPAGETQYF
J gene: TRBJ2-5
D gene: TRBD1
V gene: TRBV19
clone size: NA

CDR3 DNA: TGTGCCATCCCAATGGAACAGGGCGCTGGCTACACCTTC
CDR3 protein: CAIPMEQGAGYTF
J gene: TRBJ1-2
D gene: NA
V gene: TRBV21-1
clone size: NA

CDR3 DNA: TGCGCCAGCAGTGGGGGGAGGGATTCGACCACCGGGGAGCTGTTTTTT
CDR3 protein: CASSGGRDSTTGELFF
J gene: TRBJ2-2
D gene: TRBD2
V gene: TRBV10-2
clone size: NA

CDR3 DNA: TGTGCCAGCAGTGGCGGACAGGGGAACTACAATGAGCAGTTCTTC
CDR3 protein: CASSGGQGNYNEQFF
J gene: TRBJ2-1
D gene: TRBD1
V gene: TRBV6-1
clone size: NA

CDR3 DNA: TGTGCCAGCAGCTTATCGGGGACTAGCGGCTTGAGGCAGTATTTT
CDR3 protein: CASSLSGTSGLRQYF
J gene: TRBJ2-3
D gene: TRBD2
V gene: TRBV7-2
clone size: NA

CDR3 DNA: TGTGCCAGCAGTATTGCCGGGACAGGGGCAGCAGATACGCAGTATTTT
CDR3 protein: CASSIAGTGAADTQYF
J gene: TRBJ2-3
D gene: TRBD1
V gene: TRBV9
clone size: NA

CDR3 DNA: TGTGCCAGTAGTATACCCCGGCCGGGGGAGACCCAGTACTTC
CDR3 protein: CASSIPRPGETQYF
J gene: TRBJ2-5
D gene: NA
V gene: TRBV19
clone size: NA

CDR3 DNA: TGTGCCAGCAGCTTTAGCGGGCAAAACACCGGGGAGCTGTTTTTT
CDR3 protein: CASSFSGQNTGELFF
J gene: TRBJ2-2
D gene: TRBD2
V gene: TRBV11-2
clone size: NA

CDR3 DNA: TGTGCCTGGAGTTTGGGACTTACCGGCTATGGCTACACCTTC
CDR3 protein: CAWSLGLTGYGYTF
J gene: TRBJ1-2
D gene: NA
V gene: TRBV30
clone size: NA

CDR3 DNA: TGTGCCAGCAGCAATACCCGAGGGGCGGGAGCCCGAAAATTCACAGATACGCAGTATTTT
CDR3 protein: CASSNTRGAGARKFTDTQYF
J gene: TRBJ2-3
D gene: TRBD2
V gene: TRBV7-8
clone size: NA

CDR3 DNA: TGTGCCAGCGCGATGCCGGGACTAGCGGGGACCCGGATCTTC
CDR3 protein: CASAMPGLAGTRIF
J gene: TRBJ2-1
D gene: TRBD2
V gene: TRBV28
clone size: NA

CDR3 DNA: TGCGCCAGCAGCTTGGGAGAGGGTTGGCAAGAGCAGTACTTC
CDR3 protein: CASSLGEGWQEQYF
J gene: TRBJ2-7
D gene: NA
V gene: TRBV5-1
clone size: NA

CDR3 DNA: TGTGCCGGGCTATCGACGGAGGCAAGCTACGAGCAGTACTTC
CDR3 protein: CAGLSTEASYEQYF
J gene: TRBJ2-7
D gene: NA
V gene: TRBV2
clone size: NA

CDR3 DNA: TGCGCCAGCAGCCAAGCAGTTTCTGCTAGCGGGAGTCGGGTCTACAATGAGCAGTTCTTC
CDR3 protein: CASSQAVSASGSRVYNEQFF
J gene: TRBJ2-1
D gene: TRBD2
V gene: TRBV4-1
clone size: NA

CDR3 DNA: TGTGCCAGCAGCGTAGAGGGGCATTTCCAACCCCAGCATTTT
CDR3 protein: CASSVEGHFQPQHF
J gene: TRBJ1-5
D gene: NA
V gene: TRBV9
clone size: NA

CDR3 DNA: TGTGCCAGCAGTTTAACCGGGACAGGGACCTACGAGCAGTACTTC
CDR3 protein: CASSLTGTGTYEQYF
J gene: TRBJ2-7
D gene: TRBD1
V gene: TRBV27
clone size: NA

CDR3 DNA: TGTGCCAGCAACTCTGACACAGATACGCAGTATTTT
CDR3 protein: CASNSDTDTQYF
J gene: TRBJ2-3
D gene: NA
V gene: TRBV2
clone size: NA

CDR3 DNA: TGTGCCAGCAGCTTTTCTCGACTAGCGGAGACATGGGAGACCCAGTACTTC
CDR3 protein: CASSFSRLAETWETQYF
J gene: TRBJ2-5
D gene: TRBD2
V gene: TRBV7-6
clone size: NA

CDR3 DNA: TGTGCCAGCAGCCAGACTCCTGGGGGGACTACGTACAATGAGCAGTTCTTC
CDR3 protein: CASSQTPGGTTYNEQFF
J gene: TRBJ2-1
D gene: TRBD2
V gene: TRBV14
clone size: few

CDR3 DNA: TGTGCCAGCAGCTTAACTCCAGGGACTGAAGCTTTCTTT
CDR3 protein: CASSLTPGTEAFF
J gene: TRBJ1-1
D gene: NA
V gene: TRBV11-2
clone size: once

CDR3 DNA: TGTGCCAGTAGAGGTGGGACAGGGGCTTTCTTT
CDR3 protein: CASRGGTGAFF
J gene: TRBJ1-1
D gene: TRBD1
V gene: TRBV19
clone size: few

CDR3 DNA: TGTGCCAGCAGCTTGTCAGCGGGAGCCCTCCAAGAGACCCAGTACTTC
CDR3 protein: CASSLSAGALQETQYF
J gene: TRBJ2-5
D gene: TRBD2
V gene: TRBV5-4
clone size: NA

CDR3 DNA: TGTGCCTGGACTTCCTTCGGGGGTGAAGGGGAGCAGTTCTTC
CDR3 protein: CAWTSFGGEGEQFF
J gene: TRBJ2-1
D gene: NA
V gene: TRBV30
clone size: NA

CDR3 DNA: TGTGCCAGCGGGAGTGAGAGTGTGGAGCAGTACTTC
CDR3 protein: CASGSESVEQYF
J gene: TRBJ2-7
D gene: NA
V gene: TRBV7-8
clone size: NA

CDR3 DNA: TGTGCCAGCAGCGATCTAGCGGGAGCCTACAATGAGCAGTTCTTC
CDR3 protein: CASSDLAGAYNEQFF
J gene: TRBJ2-1
D gene: TRBD2
V gene: TRBV14
clone size: NA

CDR3 DNA: TGTGCCAGCAGTTCTTGGACAGCTAATGAAAAACTGTTTTTT
CDR3 protein: CASSSWTANEKLFF
J gene: TRBJ1-4
D gene: NA
V gene: TRBV27
clone size: NA

CDR3 DNA: TGTGCCAGCAGTCGGTCAGGGGCCTACGAGCAGTACTTC
CDR3 protein: CASSRSGAYEQYF
J gene: TRBJ2-7
D gene: NA
V gene: TRBV2
clone size: NA

CDR3 DNA: TGTGCCAGCAGGCGGGGGGGGAACAATGAGCAGTTCTTC
CDR3 protein: CASRRGGNNEQFF
J gene: TRBJ2-1
D gene: TRBD2
V gene: TRBV25-1
clone size: NA

CDR3 DNA: TGTGCCAGCAGTGCCCGACAGGGGGCCACTGAAGCTTTCTTT
CDR3 protein: CASSARQGATEAFF
J gene: TRBJ1-1
D gene: TRBD1
V gene: TRBV6-6
clone size: NA

CDR3 DNA: TGTGCCAGCTCTCCACTCGGGACTGTGATGTACTTC
CDR3 protein: CASSPLGTVMYF
J gene: TRBJ2-7
D gene: NA
V gene: TRBV18
clone size: once

CDR3 DNA: TGTGCCAGCAGGGCTTCCGGACTAGCTTATTCCGGGGAGCTGTTTTTT
CDR3 protein: CASRASGLAYSGELFF
J gene: TRBJ2-2
D gene: TRBD2
V gene: TRBV5-8
clone size: NA

CDR3 DNA: TGTGCCAGCAGTGGTCCGGGAGGGTTGGGCAATGAGCAGTTCTTC
CDR3 protein: CASSGPGGLGNEQFF
J gene: TRBJ2-1
D gene: TRBD2
V gene: TRBV28
clone size: NA

CDR3 DNA: TGCGCCAGCAGCCGGGGTTTACTAGCGGGAGGCCAGGTCTACAATGAGCAGTTCTTC
CDR3 protein: CASSRGLLAGGQVYNEQFF
J gene: TRBJ2-1
D gene: TRBD2
V gene: TRBV4-1
clone size: few

CDR3 DNA: TGTGCCAGCAGCCAAGTAGAAGGGGCCTACGAGCAGTACTTC
CDR3 protein: CASSQVEGAYEQYF
J gene: TRBJ2-7
D gene: NA
V gene: TRBV14
clone size: NA

CDR3 DNA: TGTGCCAGCAGTGAAGAGCCGGCGGGTTATCTGGCAGGTTTGTACACTGAAGCTTTCTTT
CDR3 protein: CASSEEPAGYLAGLYTEAFF
J gene: TRBJ1-1
D gene: NA
V gene: TRBV6-1
clone size: few